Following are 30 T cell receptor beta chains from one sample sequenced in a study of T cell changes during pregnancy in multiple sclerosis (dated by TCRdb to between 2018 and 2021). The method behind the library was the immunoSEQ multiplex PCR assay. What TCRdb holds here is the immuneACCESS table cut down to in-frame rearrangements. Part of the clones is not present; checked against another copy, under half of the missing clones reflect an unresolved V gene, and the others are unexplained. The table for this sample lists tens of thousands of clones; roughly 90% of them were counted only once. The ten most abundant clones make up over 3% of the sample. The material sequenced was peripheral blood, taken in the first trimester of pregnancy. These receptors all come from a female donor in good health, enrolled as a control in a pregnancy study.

The CDR3 here is CAIPPGGCYGYTF. The CDR3 DNA sequence: TGCGCCATTCCCCCGGGAGGGTGCTATGGCTACACCTTC. This rearrangement joins TRBV5-1 to TRBJ1-2; unclear D gene. With 9 bases removed from V and 4 bases from J, the gap between germline ends came to 16 bases. CDR1 is SGHRS, CDR2 YFSETQ, per germline. The CDR3 is 13 amino acids.

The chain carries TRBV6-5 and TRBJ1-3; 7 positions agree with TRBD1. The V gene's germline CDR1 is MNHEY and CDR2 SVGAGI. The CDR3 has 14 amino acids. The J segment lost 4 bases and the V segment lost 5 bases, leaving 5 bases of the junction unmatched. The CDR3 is CASSSGQVGNTIYF. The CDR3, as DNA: TGTGCCAGCAGTAGCGGACAGGTCGGAAACACCATATATTTT.

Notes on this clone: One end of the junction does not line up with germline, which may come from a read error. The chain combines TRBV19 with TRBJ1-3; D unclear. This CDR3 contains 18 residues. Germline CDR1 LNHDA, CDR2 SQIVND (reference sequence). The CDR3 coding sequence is TGTGTCAGTAGTATGAGGCGGACGATAGGAGGTTCTGGAAACACCATATATTTT. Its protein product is CVSSMRRTIGGSGNTIYF.

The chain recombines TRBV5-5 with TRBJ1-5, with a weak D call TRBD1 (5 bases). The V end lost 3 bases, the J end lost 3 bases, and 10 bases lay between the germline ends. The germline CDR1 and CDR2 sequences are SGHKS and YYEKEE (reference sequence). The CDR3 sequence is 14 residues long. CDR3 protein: CASSYTGFNQPQHF. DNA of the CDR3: TGTGCCAGCAGCTATACAGGATTCAATCAGCCCCAGCATTTT.

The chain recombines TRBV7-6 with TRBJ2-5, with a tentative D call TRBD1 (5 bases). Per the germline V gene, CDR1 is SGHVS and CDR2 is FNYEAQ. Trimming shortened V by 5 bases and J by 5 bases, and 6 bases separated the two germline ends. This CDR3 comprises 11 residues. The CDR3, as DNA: TGTGCCAGCAGCAACAGGGAGACCCAGTACTTC. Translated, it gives CASSNRETQYF. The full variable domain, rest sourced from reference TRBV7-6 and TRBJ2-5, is GAGVSQSPRYKVTKRGQDVALRCDPISGHVSLYWYRQALGQGPEFLTYFNYEAQQDKSGLPNDRFSAERPEGSISTLTIQRTEQRDSAMYRCASSNRETQYFGPGTRLLVL.

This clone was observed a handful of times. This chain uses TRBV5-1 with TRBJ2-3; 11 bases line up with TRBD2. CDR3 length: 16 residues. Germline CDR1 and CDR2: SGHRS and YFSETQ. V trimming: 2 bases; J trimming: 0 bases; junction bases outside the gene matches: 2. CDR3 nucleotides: TGCGCCAGCAGCTTTCGGACTAGCGGGAGCACAGATACGCAGTATTTT. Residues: CASSFRTSGSTDTQYF.

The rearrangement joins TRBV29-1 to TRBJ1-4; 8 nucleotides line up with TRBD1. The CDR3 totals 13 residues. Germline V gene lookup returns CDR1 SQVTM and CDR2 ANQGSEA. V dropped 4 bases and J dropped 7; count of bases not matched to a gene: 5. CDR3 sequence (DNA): TGCAGCGTTGGGGCAGGGGGCAGTGAAAAACTGTTTTTT. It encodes CSVGAGGSEKLFF.

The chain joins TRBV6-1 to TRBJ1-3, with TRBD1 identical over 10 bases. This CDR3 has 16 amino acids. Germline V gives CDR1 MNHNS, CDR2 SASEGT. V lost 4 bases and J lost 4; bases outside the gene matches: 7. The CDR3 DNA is TGTGCCAGCAGTGCCCAGGGACAGGGGAACGGAAACACCATATATTTT. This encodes CASSAQGQGNGNTIYF.

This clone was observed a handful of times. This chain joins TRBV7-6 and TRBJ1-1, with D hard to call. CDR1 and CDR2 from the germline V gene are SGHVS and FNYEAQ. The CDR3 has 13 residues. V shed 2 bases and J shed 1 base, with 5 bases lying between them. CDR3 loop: CASSLPSNTEAFF. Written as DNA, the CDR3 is TGTGCCAGCAGCTTACCCTCGAACACTGAAGCTTTCTTT.

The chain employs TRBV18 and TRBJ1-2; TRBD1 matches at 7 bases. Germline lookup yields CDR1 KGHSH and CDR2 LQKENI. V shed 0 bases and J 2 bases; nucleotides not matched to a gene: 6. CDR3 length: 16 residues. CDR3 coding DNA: TGTGCCAGCTCACCACCGAACAGGGGAAAAAACTATGGCTACACCTTC. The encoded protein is CASSPPNRGKNYGYTF.

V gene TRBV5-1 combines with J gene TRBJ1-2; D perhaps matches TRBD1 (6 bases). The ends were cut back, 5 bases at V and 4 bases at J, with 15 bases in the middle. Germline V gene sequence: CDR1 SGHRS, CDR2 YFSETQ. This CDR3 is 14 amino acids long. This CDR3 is CASRSEGGGYGYTF. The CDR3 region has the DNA TGCGCCAGCAGATCTGAAGGGGGTGGCTATGGCTACACCTTC. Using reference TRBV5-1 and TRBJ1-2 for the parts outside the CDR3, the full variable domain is KAGVTQTPRYLIKTRGQQVTLSCSPISGHRSVSWYQQTPGQGLQFLFEYFSETQRNKGNFPGRFSGRQFSNSRSEMNVSTLELGDSALYLCASRSEGGGYGYTFGSGTRLTVV.

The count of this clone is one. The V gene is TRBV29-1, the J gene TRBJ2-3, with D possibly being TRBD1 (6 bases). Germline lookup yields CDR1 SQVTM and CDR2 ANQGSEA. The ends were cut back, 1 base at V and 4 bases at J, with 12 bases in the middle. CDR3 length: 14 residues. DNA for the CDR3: TGCAGCGTTGAAGGGGGCAGGGGAGCAGATACGCAGTATTTT. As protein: CSVEGGRGADTQYF.

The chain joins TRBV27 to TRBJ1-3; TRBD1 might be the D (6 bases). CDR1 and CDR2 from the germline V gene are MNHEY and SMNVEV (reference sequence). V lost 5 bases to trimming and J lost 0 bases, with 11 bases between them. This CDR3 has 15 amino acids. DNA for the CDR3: TGTGCCAGCAGTACTTACAGGGCCTCTGGAAACACCATATATTTT. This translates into CASSTYRASGNTIYF.

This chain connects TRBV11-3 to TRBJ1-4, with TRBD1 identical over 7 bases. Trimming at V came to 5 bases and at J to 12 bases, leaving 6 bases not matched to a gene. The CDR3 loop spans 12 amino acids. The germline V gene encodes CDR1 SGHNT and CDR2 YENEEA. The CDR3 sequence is CASSVNRGELFF. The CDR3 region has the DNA TGTGCCAGCAGCGTCAACAGGGGAGAACTGTTTTTT.

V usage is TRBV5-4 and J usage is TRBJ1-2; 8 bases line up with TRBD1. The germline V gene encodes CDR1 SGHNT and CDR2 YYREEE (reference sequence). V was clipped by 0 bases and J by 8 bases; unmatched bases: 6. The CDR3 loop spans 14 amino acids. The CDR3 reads CASSLEQGEKGYTF. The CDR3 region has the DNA TGTGCCAGCAGCTTGGAACAGGGGGAGAAGGGCTACACCTTC.

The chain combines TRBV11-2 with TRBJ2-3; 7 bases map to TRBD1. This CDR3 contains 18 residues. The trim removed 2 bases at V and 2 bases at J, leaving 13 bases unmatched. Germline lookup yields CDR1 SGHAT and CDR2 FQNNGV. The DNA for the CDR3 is TGTGCCAGCAGCTTACCCAATGGACAGGTCAGACTCACAGATACGCAGTATTTT. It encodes CASSLPNGQVRLTDTQYF.

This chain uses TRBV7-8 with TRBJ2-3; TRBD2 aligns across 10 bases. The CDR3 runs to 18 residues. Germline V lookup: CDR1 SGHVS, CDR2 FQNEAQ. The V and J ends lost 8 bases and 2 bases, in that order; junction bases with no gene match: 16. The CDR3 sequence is CASPEEASGGFVTDTQYF. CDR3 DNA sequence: TGTGCCAGCCCGGAGGAGGCTAGCGGGGGTTTTGTCACAGATACGCAGTATTTT. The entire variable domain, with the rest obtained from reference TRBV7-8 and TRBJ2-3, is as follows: GAGVSQSPRYKVAKRGQDVALRCDPISGHVSLFWYQQALGQGPEFLTYFQNEAQLDKSGLPSDRFFAERPEGSVSTLKIQRTQQEDSAVYLCASPEEASGGFVTDTQYFGPGTRLTVL.

CDR3 DNA sequence: TGTGCCAGCAGTTCTACTTACACCGGGGAGCTGTTTTTT. Translated: CASSSTYTGELFF. The chain has TRBV6-6 and TRBJ2-2, with D unclear. This CDR3 contains 13 residues. The germline V gene has CDR1 MNHNY and CDR2 SVGAGI (reference sequence). V lost 4 bases and J 3 bases, leaving 6 bases between the germline ends.

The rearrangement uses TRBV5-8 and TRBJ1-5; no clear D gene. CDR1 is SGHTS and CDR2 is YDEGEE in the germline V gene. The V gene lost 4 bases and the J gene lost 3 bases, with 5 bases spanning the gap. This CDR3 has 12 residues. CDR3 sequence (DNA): TGTGCCAGCAGCCCATCCAATCAGCCCCAGCATTTT. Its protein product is CASSPSNQPQHF.

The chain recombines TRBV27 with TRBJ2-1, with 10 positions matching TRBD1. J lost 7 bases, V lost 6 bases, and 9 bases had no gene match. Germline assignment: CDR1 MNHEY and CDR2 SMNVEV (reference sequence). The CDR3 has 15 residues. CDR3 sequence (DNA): TGTGCCAGCAGGGGGACAGGGGTAGGGGGGAATGAGCAGTTCTTC. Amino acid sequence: CASRGTGVGGNEQFF.

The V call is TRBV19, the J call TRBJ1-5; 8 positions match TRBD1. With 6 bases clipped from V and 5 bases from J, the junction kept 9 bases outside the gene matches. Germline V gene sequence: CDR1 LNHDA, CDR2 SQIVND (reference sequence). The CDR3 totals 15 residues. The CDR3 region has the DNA TGTGCCAGTAGCAGCGGACAGGGTTTATATCAGCCCCAGCATTTT. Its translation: CASSSGQGLYQPQHF.

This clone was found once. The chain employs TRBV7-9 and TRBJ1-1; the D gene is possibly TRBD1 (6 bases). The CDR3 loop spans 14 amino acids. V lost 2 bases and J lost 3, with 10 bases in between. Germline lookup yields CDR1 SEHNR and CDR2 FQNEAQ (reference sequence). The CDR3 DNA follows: TGTGCCAGCAGCTTAATGGGGGCGGACACTGAAGCTTTCTTT. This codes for CASSLMGADTEAFF. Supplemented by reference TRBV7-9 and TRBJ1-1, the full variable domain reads DTGVSQNPRHKITKRGQNVTFRCDPISEHNRLYWYRQTLGQGPEFLTYFQNEAQLEKSRLLSDRFSAERPKGSFSTLEIQRTEQGDSAMYLCASSLMGADTEAFFGQGTRLTVV.

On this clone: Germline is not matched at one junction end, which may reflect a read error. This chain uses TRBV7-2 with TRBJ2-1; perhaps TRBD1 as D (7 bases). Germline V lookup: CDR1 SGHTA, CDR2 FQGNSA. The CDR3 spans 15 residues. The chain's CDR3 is CASSLEGGGYSEQFF. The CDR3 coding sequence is TGTGCCAGCAGCTTAGAAGGAGGGGGCTACAGTGAGCAGTTCTTC.

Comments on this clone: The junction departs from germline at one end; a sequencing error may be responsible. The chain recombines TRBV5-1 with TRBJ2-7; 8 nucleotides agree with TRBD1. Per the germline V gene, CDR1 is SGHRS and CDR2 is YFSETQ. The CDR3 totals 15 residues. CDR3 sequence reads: CASSWTGQGSDEQYF. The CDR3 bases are TGCGCCAGCAGCTGGACAGGACAGGGCTCCGACGAGCAGTACTTC.

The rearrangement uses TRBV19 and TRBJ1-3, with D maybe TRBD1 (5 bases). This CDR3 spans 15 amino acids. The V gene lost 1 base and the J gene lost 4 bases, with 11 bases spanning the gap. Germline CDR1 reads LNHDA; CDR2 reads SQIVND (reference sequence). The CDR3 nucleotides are TGTGCCAGTAGTATAGTGTGGGACTCGGGAAACACCATATATTTT. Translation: CASSIVWDSGNTIYF.

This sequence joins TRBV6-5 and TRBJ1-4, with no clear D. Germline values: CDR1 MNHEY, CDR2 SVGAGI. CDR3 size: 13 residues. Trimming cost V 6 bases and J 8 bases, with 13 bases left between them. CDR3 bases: TGTGCCAGCAGAGGTCCGAAGAGGGAAAAACTGTTTTTT. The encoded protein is CASRGPKREKLFF.

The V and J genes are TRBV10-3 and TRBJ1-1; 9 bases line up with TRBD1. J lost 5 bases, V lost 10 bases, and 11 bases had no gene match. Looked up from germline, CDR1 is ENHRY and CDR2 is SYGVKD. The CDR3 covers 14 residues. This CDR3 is CASSLTGGSTEAFF. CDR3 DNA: TGTGCCAGCAGCCTCACAGGGGGCTCGACTGAAGCTTTCTTT.

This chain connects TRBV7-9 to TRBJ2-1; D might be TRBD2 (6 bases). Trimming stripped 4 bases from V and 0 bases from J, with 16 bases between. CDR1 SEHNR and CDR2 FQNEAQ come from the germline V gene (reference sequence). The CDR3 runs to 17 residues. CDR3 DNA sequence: TGTGCCAGCAGCTCCCGGGACTCCCCGGGCTCCTACAATGAGCAGTTCTTC. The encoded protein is CASSSRDSPGSYNEQFF. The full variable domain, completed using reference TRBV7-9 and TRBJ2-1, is DTGVSQNPRHKITKRGQNVTFRCDPISEHNRLYWYRQTLGQGPEFLTYFQNEAQLEKSRLLSDRFSAERPKGSFSTLEIQRTEQGDSAMYLCASSSRDSPGSYNEQFFGPGTRLTVL.

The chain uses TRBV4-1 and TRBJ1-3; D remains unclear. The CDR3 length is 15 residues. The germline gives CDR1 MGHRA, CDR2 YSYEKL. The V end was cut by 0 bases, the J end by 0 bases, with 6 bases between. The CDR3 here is CASSQDSSSGNTIYF. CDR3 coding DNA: TGCGCCAGCAGCCAAGACTCGAGCTCTGGAAACACCATATATTTT.

The CDR3 sequence: CASSGMDRLLEYF. CDR3 DNA: TGTGCCAGCAGCGGAATGGACAGGCTTTTAGAGTACTTC. The chain links TRBV2 to TRBJ2-7, with 7 nucleotides matching TRBD1. Germline V gene lookup returns CDR1 SNHLY and CDR2 FYNNEI. This CDR3 spans 13 amino acids. Unmatched junction bases numbered 13, after V lost 6 bases and J lost 11 bases. The full variable domain, its missing parts supplied by reference TRBV2 and TRBJ2-7, is EPEVTQTPSHQVTQMGQEVILRCVPISNHLYFYWYRQILGQKVEFLVSFYNNEISEKSEIFDDQFSVERPDGSNFTLKIRSTKLEDSAMYFCASSGMDRLLEYFGPGTRLTVT.